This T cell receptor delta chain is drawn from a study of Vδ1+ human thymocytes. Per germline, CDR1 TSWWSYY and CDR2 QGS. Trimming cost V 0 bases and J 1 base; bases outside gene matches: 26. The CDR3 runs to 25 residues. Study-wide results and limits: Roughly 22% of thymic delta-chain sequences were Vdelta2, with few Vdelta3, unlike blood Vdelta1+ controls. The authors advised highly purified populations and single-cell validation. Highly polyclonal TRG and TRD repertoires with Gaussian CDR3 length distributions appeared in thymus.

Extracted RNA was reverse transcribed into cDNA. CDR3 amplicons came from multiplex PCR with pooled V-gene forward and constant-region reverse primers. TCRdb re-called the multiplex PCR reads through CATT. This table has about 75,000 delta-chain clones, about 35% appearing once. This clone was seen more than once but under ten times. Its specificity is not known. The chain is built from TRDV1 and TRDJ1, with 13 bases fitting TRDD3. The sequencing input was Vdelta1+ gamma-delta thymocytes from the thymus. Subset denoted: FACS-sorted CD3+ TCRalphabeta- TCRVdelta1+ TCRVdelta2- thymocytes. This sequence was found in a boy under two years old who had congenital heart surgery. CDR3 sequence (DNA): TGTGCTCTTGGGGAACTGCCGCCTTCCGCCCATTACTGGGGGATACGCGTTACGGGCACCGATAAACTCATCTTT. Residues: CALGELPPSAHYWGIRVTGTDKLIF.